One sample yielded the 17 T cell receptor beta chains listed below, sequenced in a study of vaccination and CD4 T cells after COVID-19. An Oncomine TCR Beta short-read assay was used to sequence the DNA from cultured CD4+ T cells. TCRdb independently ran MiXCR on the PCR reads; one entry per CDR3 protein. The profile shows more than 9,000 distinct CDR3 sequences, more than 35% of them singletons. Treatment meaning: approximately 10-day PBMC culture with coronavirus spike peptide pools or control peptides (ViraFEST assay). The antigens these receptors bind are not known. Sequencing was performed on cultured CD4+ T cells from blood. The origin of the receptors is a human donor with COVID-19.

V gene TRBV19 combines with J gene TRBJ1-6, with TRBD1 as a possible D gene (5 bases). Germline CDR1 and CDR2: LNHDA and SQIVND (reference sequence). The CDR3 runs 14 residues. V shed 2 bases and J shed 10 bases, with 12 bases lying between them. CDR3 nucleotides: TGTGCCAGTAGTATATATCAGGGCGACTCACCCCTCCACTTT. Its protein product is CASSIYQGDSPLHF.

The CDR3: CASSYGKQSYEQYF. CDR3 bases: TGCGCCAGCAGCTACGGGAAGCAATCCTACGAGCAGTACTTC. The chain joins TRBV5-1 to TRBJ2-7, with a possible D match to TRBD2 (5 bases). This CDR3 spans 14 amino acids. V shed 3 bases and J shed 1 base, with 11 bases lying between them. Germline loops: CDR1 SGHRS, CDR2 YFSETQ.

The CDR3 region has the DNA TGTGCCAGCAGTGAGTCCGGGACACGCAGCGGTGGCTACACCTTC. It yields the protein CASSESGTRSGGYTF. The rearrangement uses TRBV2 and TRBJ1-2; D is possibly TRBD1 (6 bases). Trimming shortened V by 3 bases and J by 7 bases, and 18 bases separated the two germline ends. The V gene's germline CDR1 is SNHLY and CDR2 FYNNEI. The CDR3 is 15 residues long.

This clonotype was seen a handful of times. The chain uses TRBV20-1 and TRBJ1-6; TRBD1 agrees at 8 bases. CDR1 is DFQATT, CDR2 SNEGSKA, per germline (reference sequence). V dropped 0 bases and J dropped 3; count of bases not matched to a gene: 4. CDR3 length: 16 residues. CDR3 sequence (DNA): TGCAGTGCTAGAGAGAACAGGGGGAACTATAATTCACCCCTCCACTTT. Protein product: CSARENRGNYNSPLHF.

This clonotype was recorded a few times. The CDR3 here is CASSIGVDTQYF. In DNA form, the CDR3 reads TGTGCCAGTAGTATAGGCGTAGATACGCAGTATTTT. The rearrangement uses TRBV19 and TRBJ2-3; D not resolved. V lost 1 base to trimming and J lost 5 bases, with 4 bases between them. Germline V CDR1 and CDR2: LNHDA, SQIVND (reference sequence). CDR3 size: 12 residues.

The genes are TRBV6-2 or TRBV6-3 and TRBJ2-5, with TRBD2 identical over 11 bases. J gave up 0 bases and V 5 bases, and 8 bases lay outside the gene matches. The CDR3 is 17 residues long. Germline CDR1 MNHEY, CDR2 SVGEGT. The CDR3: CASSRLAGGRYQETQYF. CDR3 nucleotides: TGTGCCAGCAGTCGGCTAGCGGGGGGACGGTACCAAGAGACCCAGTACTTC.

The rearrangement uses TRBV6-5 and TRBJ2-5; 7 bases fit TRBD1. Germline values: CDR1 MNHEY, CDR2 SVGAGI. V was clipped by 4 bases and J by 1 base; unmatched bases: 6. This CDR3 has 15 residues. The DNA of the CDR3 is TGTGCCAGCAGTTCCTTCGGGACAGCCCAAGAGACCCAGTACTTC. It is translated as CASSSFGTAQETQYF.

This clonotype was seen only a few times. The chain uses TRBV6-2 or TRBV6-3 and TRBJ2-7; TRBD2 agrees at 7 bases. The V and J ends lost 6 bases and 2 bases, in that order; junction bases with no gene match: 7. Germline CDR1 is MNHEY and CDR2 is SVGEGT. The CDR3 covers 14 residues. CDR3 region: CASRKAGSTYEQYF. The CDR3 coding sequence is TGTGCCAGCAGAAAAGCGGGGTCCACCTACGAGCAGTACTTC.

V and J are TRBV6-1 and TRBJ2-5; D perhaps matches TRBD2 (6 bases). CDR3 length equals 16 residues. The V end lost 6 bases, the J end lost 5 bases, and 22 bases lay between the germline ends. CDR1 MNHNS and CDR2 SASEGT come from the germline V gene. The CDR3 nucleotides are TGTGCCAGCAGGAGGGCGGTGGAGGGGAGCAAGGAGACCCAGTACTTC. Protein sequence: CASRRAVEGSKETQYF.

The rearrangement joins TRBV7-2 to TRBJ1-3; D not certain. Germline V gene lookup returns CDR1 SGHTA and CDR2 FQGNSA. The CDR3 has 16 amino acids. The V and J ends lost 2 bases and 1 base respectively, with 12 bases between them. CDR3 in DNA: TGTGCCAGCAGCTTATTCTCTTGGGGATCTGGAAACACCATATATTTT. Translated: CASSLFSWGSGNTIYF.

The V and J genes are TRBV3-1 and TRBJ1-5, with D hard to call. Trimming took 0 bases from V and 7 from J, leaving 10 bases between them. There are 14 residues in the CDR3. The germline gives CDR1 LGHDT, CDR2 YNNKEL (reference sequence). The DNA of the CDR3 is TGTGCCAGCAGCCAAGATGGTGCCCAGCAGCCCCAGCATTTT. Its translation is CASSQDGAQQPQHF. Looking up the rest from reference TRBV3-1 and TRBJ1-5 gives the full variable domain: DTAVSQTPKYLVTQMGNDKSIKCEQNLGHDTMYWYKQDSKKFLKIMFSYNNKELIINETVPNRFSPKSPDKAHLNLHINSLELGDSAVYFCASSQDGAQQPQHFGDGTRLSIL.

This clonotype has a handful of counts. The chain links TRBV7-9 to TRBJ2-3, with D unresolved. The CDR3 extends over 12 amino acids. The V gene's germline CDR1 is SEHNR and CDR2 FQNEAQ (reference sequence). The V and J ends lost 8 bases and 2 bases respectively, with 8 bases between them. CDR3 residues: CASPPDTDTQYF. Written as DNA, the CDR3 is TGTGCCAGCCCCCCCGACACAGATACGCAGTATTTT.

V is TRBV5-6 and J is TRBJ1-1, with D uncertain. This CDR3 comprises 13 residues. V lost 0 bases to trimming and J lost 1 base, with 4 bases between them. The V gene's germline CDR1 is SGHDT and CDR2 YYEEEE. The CDR3 DNA is TGTGCCAGCAGCTTGGGACGGAACACTGAAGCTTTCTTT. This sequence encodes CASSLGRNTEAFF.

The chain uses TRBV6-1 and TRBJ1-4, with D perhaps TRBD1 (6 bases). Germline V gives CDR1 MNHNS, CDR2 SASEGT. The CDR3 consists of 17 residues. Trimming removed 6 bases at V and 1 base at J, with 18 bases between. CDR3 region: CASSDILNRVTNEKLFF. The CDR3 region has the DNA TGTGCCAGCAGCGACATCCTAAACAGGGTAACTAATGAAAAACTGTTTTTT.

The chain uses TRBV5-4 and TRBJ2-2; D not resolved. CDR3 size: 14 residues. The germline gives CDR1 SGHNT, CDR2 YYREEE (reference sequence). V lost 5 bases and J lost 6, with 14 bases in between. The CDR3 nucleotides are TGTGCCAGCAGTTATACGTCCGTTTCCGGGGAGCTGTTTTTT. The encoded protein is CASSYTSVSGELFF. Complete variable domain (other parts from reference TRBV5-4 and TRBJ2-2): ETGVTQSPTHLIKTRGQQVTLRCSSQSGHNTVSWYQQALGQGPQFIFQYYREEENGRGNFPPRFSGLQFPNYSSELNVNALELDDSALYLCASSYTSVSGELFFGEGSRLTVL.

This clonotype was observed a few times. This rearrangement joins TRBV6-5 to TRBJ1-3; 7 nucleotides agree with TRBD1. Germline-derived CDR1 and CDR2 are MNHEY and SVGAGI. This CDR3 has 15 residues. Trimming at V came to 2 bases and at J to 4 bases, leaving 5 bases not matched to a gene. The CDR3 is CASSYEGARGNTIYF. CDR3 coding DNA: TGTGCCAGCAGTTACGAGGGGGCGAGGGGAAACACCATATATTTT.

The CDR3: CASSEAGGNTIYF. Written as DNA, the CDR3 is TGTGCCAGCAGTGAAGCGGGGGGCAACACCATATATTTT. The gene calls are TRBV2 and TRBJ1-3; maybe TRBD1 (6 bases). Trimming shortened V by 0 bases and J by 7 bases, and 7 bases separated the two germline ends. Germline V CDR1 and CDR2: SNHLY, FYNNEI. CDR3 length: 13 residues.